One sample yielded the 29 T cell receptor beta chains listed below, sequenced in a study of blood T cell repertoires in COVID-19. Here immunoSEQ multiplex PCR was the method, and the copy in TCRdb shows in-frame clones only, minus some. The sample has 150,000 to 200,000 clones; roughly nine tenths are singletons. Sequencing was performed on peripheral blood. Receptors were obtained from a man between 65 and 79 years old with active or convalescent COVID-19.

The chain employs TRBV7-2 and TRBJ1-1; D is possibly TRBD1 (5 bases). V shed 5 bases and J shed 6 bases, with 16 bases lying between them. Germline CDR1 reads SGHTA; CDR2 reads FQGNSA. The CDR3 loop spans 14 amino acids. CDR3 nucleotides: TGTGCCAGCAGCGAAGGTTCAGGGATCGCTGAAGCTTTCTTT. Translating it yields CASSEGSGIAEAFF.

The chain uses TRBV19 and TRBJ2-2, with TRBD2 matching over 12 bases. V lost 2 bases and J lost 6; bases outside the gene matches: 1. CDR3 size: 15 residues. CDR1 is LNHDA and CDR2 is SQIVND in the germline V gene (reference sequence). The CDR3 DNA sequence: TGTGCCAGTAGTATACCTAGCGGGGGGGCCGGGGAGCTGTTTTTT. It codes for CASSIPSGGAGELFF.

As to this clone: The same CDR3 also results from other DNA sequences found in this sample. This CDR3 is CASSQDRGRNQPQHF. CDR3 sequence (DNA): TGTGCCAGCTCTCAGGACAGGGGACGAAATCAGCCCCAGCATTTT. V is TRBV18 and J is TRBJ1-5; TRBD1 agrees at 9 bases. The CDR3 length is 15 residues. The V gene end was trimmed by 6 bases and the J gene end by 4 bases; junction bases not matched to a gene: 7. CDR1 KGHSH and CDR2 LQKENI come from the germline V gene.

The gene calls are TRBV7-2 and TRBJ1-2; 8 bases match TRBD1. Trimming took 5 bases from V and 2 from J; bases not matched to a gene: 4. The CDR3 has 14 amino acids. CDR1 is SGHTA and CDR2 is FQGNSA in the germline V gene. CDR3 amino acids: CASSADRANYGYTF. The DNA for the CDR3 is TGTGCCAGCAGCGCGGACAGGGCCAACTATGGCTACACCTTC.

A few counts support this clone. The genes are TRBV19 and TRBJ2-1; tentatively, D is TRBD1 (5 bases). The CDR3 has 16 amino acids. The V and J ends lost 5 bases and 10 bases respectively, with 24 bases between them. Germline loops: CDR1 LNHDA, CDR2 SQIVND (reference sequence). In nucleotides, the CDR3 is TGTGCCAGTAGTGCGAACACGAAGGGGCCCCTTTTGGAGCAGTTCTTC. Translated, it gives CASSANTKGPLLEQFF.

V is TRBV27 and J is TRBJ2-3; TRBD1 is a possible D gene (5 bases). The CDR3 spans 14 residues. Germline V gene lookup returns CDR1 MNHEY and CDR2 SMNVEV (reference sequence). Between the trimmed V and J ends, which lost 6 bases and 3 bases, there was a span of 13 bases. The CDR3, as DNA: TGTGCCAGCAGGTCTCACAGGTTGACAGATACGCAGTATTTT. Its translation is CASRSHRLTDTQYF.

The gene calls are TRBV28 and TRBJ1-2, with D possibly matching TRBD1 (6 bases). The V and J ends lost 6 bases and 6 bases respectively, with 11 bases between them. In germline, CDR1 is MDHEN, CDR2 SYDVKM. The CDR3 totals 12 residues. The CDR3 sequence: CASREQGHGYTF. The CDR3 DNA follows: TGTGCCAGCAGGGAACAGGGTCATGGCTACACCTTC.

This sequence joins TRBV4-1 and TRBJ2-3; D might be TRBD2 (6 bases). Germline V gene sequence: CDR1 MGHRA, CDR2 YSYEKL. The CDR3 extends over 17 amino acids. V dropped 0 bases and J dropped 2 bases, with 15 bases sitting between them. DNA for the CDR3: TGCGCCAGCAGCCAAGAGCTGAGACTAGGGACCACAGATACGCAGTATTTT. Encoded protein: CASSQELRLGTTDTQYF.

The sample holds one count of this clone. The CDR3 nucleotides read TGTGCCAGCAGCTCGGACAGGGCTAATTCACCCCTCCACTTT. Its protein product is CASSSDRANSPLHF. This chain uses TRBV7-2 with TRBJ1-6, with 8 bases matching TRBD1. Per the germline V gene, CDR1 is SGHTA and CDR2 is FQGNSA. V lost 4 bases, J lost 6 bases, and 2 bases stayed unmatched. This CDR3 spans 14 amino acids.

The chain has TRBV9 and TRBJ2-2; no definite D call. In germline, CDR1 is SGDLS, CDR2 YYNGEE. Trimming removed 0 bases at V and 5 bases at J, with 14 bases between. This CDR3 is built from 16 residues. Here the CDR3 reads CASSVGRKGGTGELFF. The CDR3 DNA reads TGTGCCAGCAGCGTAGGCCGGAAAGGCGGTACCGGGGAGCTGTTTTTT.

The rearrangement uses TRBV30 and TRBJ1-6, with D possibly TRBD1 on 6 matching bases. The CDR3 has 13 residues. The V gene lost 1 base and the J gene lost 9 bases, with 10 bases spanning the gap. The germline CDR1 and CDR2 sequences are GTSNPN and SVGIG (reference sequence). For the CDR3, the DNA is TGTGCCTGGAGTGGGACAGTGACTTCACCCCTCCACTTT. Translated, it gives CAWSGTVTSPLHF.

The chain carries TRBV5-4 and TRBJ1-1, with 8 bases aligning to TRBD1. The germline gives CDR1 SGHNT, CDR2 YYREEE (reference sequence). This CDR3 spans 15 amino acids. V shed 2 bases, J shed 4 bases, and the junction held 7 bases outside the gene matches. The CDR3 coding sequence is TGTGCCAGCAGCTTTGACAGGGGCCGGAGCACTGAAGCTTTCTTT. Residues: CASSFDRGRSTEAFF.

The CDR3 DNA is TGTGCCAGCAGCTTCCCTTCGGGAGGAGGGCTACCTTATGGCTACACCTTC. Translating it yields CASSFPSGGGLPYGYTF. The chain is built from TRBV9 and TRBJ1-2, with no clear D. The CDR3 is made up of 17 amino acids. Germline-derived CDR1 and CDR2 are SGDLS and YYNGEE. V lost 4 bases and J 5 bases, leaving 24 bases between the germline ends.

CDR3 DNA sequence: TGCGCCAGCAGCGGAGGACAGTCCTCCTCCTACGAGCAGTACTTC. Translation gives CASSGGQSSSYEQYF. The chain has TRBV5-1 and TRBJ2-7; tentative D call: TRBD1 (6 bases). The germline gives CDR1 SGHRS, CDR2 YFSETQ. The germline V and J ends were trimmed by 4 bases and 0 bases, with 14 bases remaining between them. This CDR3 comprises 15 residues.

The chain couples TRBV7-9 to TRBJ1-3, with D perhaps matching TRBD1 (6 bases). Germline CDR1 is SEHNR and CDR2 is FQNEAQ (reference sequence). The V gene lost 5 bases and the J gene lost 4 bases, with 15 bases spanning the gap. This CDR3 contains 15 residues. CDR3 sequence (DNA): TGTGCCAGCAGCCCCCAGGGGAGAGAAGGAAACACCATATATTTT. Protein product: CASSPQGREGNTIYF.

The chain uses TRBV3-1 (or the pseudogene TRBV3-2) and TRBJ2-1; possibly TRBD2 for D (6 bases). V was shortened by 6 bases and J by 8 bases, with 11 bases between the two germline ends. Germline CDR1 and CDR2: LGHDT and YNNKEL (reference sequence). The CDR3 runs to 12 residues. CDR3 coding DNA: TGTGCCAGCAGGGAAGGAGGGGATGAGCAGTTCTTC. Protein sequence: CASREGGDEQFF.

This sequence joins TRBV7-9 and TRBJ1-5, with a tentative D call TRBD1 (6 bases). The CDR3 covers 13 residues. CDR1 SEHNR and CDR2 FQNEAQ come from the germline V gene (reference sequence). V dropped 4 bases and J dropped 7 bases, with 11 bases sitting between them. DNA for the CDR3: TGTGCCAGCAGCTCCTGGACAGACCAGCCCCAGCATTTT. Translation gives CASSSWTDQPQHF.

This chain uses TRBV10-3 with TRBJ2-1; weak D call: TRBD2 (5 bases). V was shortened by 3 bases and J by 9 bases, with 9 bases between the two germline ends. Germline values: CDR1 ENHRY, CDR2 SYGVKD. The CDR3 is 12 residues long. DNA of the CDR3: TGTGCCATCAGTGATGGACTCCCTGAGCAGTTCTTC. This codes for CAISDGLPEQFF.

The CDR3 protein is CASTLYGPYNSPLHF. CDR3 nucleotide sequence: TGCGCCAGCACCTTATATGGGCCCTATAATTCACCCCTCCACTTT. The gene calls are TRBV5-1 and TRBJ1-6; D unresolved. The CDR3 runs to 15 residues. Germline V gives CDR1 SGHRS, CDR2 YFSETQ. V was trimmed by 6 bases and J by 2 bases, leaving 12 bases between them.

The V gene is TRBV10-3, the J gene TRBJ2-2, with a weak D call TRBD1 (6 bases). Germline-derived CDR1 and CDR2 are ENHRY and SYGVKD. The CDR3 is 15 amino acids. V dropped 8 bases and J dropped 3 bases, with 16 bases sitting between them. CDR3 DNA sequence: TGTGCCATCGCGGACCGGGACAAGGACACCGGGGAGCTGTTTTTT. Amino acid sequence: CAIADRDKDTGELFF.

The chain joins TRBV18 to TRBJ1-1, with 7 bases aligning to TRBD1. Germline loops: CDR1 KGHSH, CDR2 LQKENI. Losses at the gene ends were 2 bases for V and 5 bases for J; bases not matched to a gene: 8. This CDR3 is built from 15 residues. In DNA, the CDR3 is TGTGCCAGCTCACCAGGCAGGGGGGTGAGGACTGAAGCTTTCTTT. Its protein is CASSPGRGVRTEAFF.

On this clone: This specimen includes other DNA sequences encoding the same CDR3. The rearrangement links TRBV5-1 to TRBJ2-1; 8 positions match TRBD1. The CDR3 covers 15 residues. After removal of 0 bases from V and 4 bases from J, the junction contained 3 bases not matched to a gene. The germline V gene has CDR1 SGHRS and CDR2 YFSETQ. CDR3 sequence: CASSLAGTGYNEQFF. The CDR3 DNA reads TGCGCCAGCAGCTTGGCCGGGACAGGTTACAATGAGCAGTTCTTC.

This chain links TRBV6-2 or TRBV6-3 with TRBJ1-4, with D maybe TRBD1 (6 bases). Germline V gene sequence: CDR1 MNHEY, CDR2 SVGEGT. V lost 0 bases and J lost 0, with 8 bases in between. The CDR3 length is 16 residues. The chain's CDR3 is CASSYSDSPTNEKLFF. The CDR3 region has the DNA TGTGCCAGCAGTTACTCGGACAGCCCAACTAATGAAAAACTGTTTTTT.

The rearrangement links TRBV28 to TRBJ2-4, with 10 bases aligning to TRBD2. CDR1 and CDR2 (germline): MDHEN, SYDVKM. The CDR3 loop spans 17 amino acids. Losses at the gene ends were 6 bases for V and 9 bases for J; bases not matched to a gene: 17. CDR3 loop: CASREREGPVLKGIQYF. DNA for the CDR3: TGTGCCAGCAGAGAGCGGGAGGGCCCGGTTTTAAAGGGCATTCAGTACTTC.

The chain has TRBV6-5 and TRBJ1-2, with D hard to call. The germline V gene encodes CDR1 MNHEY and CDR2 SVGAGI. The V end lost 6 bases, the J end lost 2 bases, and 10 bases lay between the germline ends. This CDR3 has 13 amino acids. In nucleotides, the CDR3 is TGTGCCAGCAGAAAACAGAGCAACTATGGCTACACCTTC. The encoded protein is CASRKQSNYGYTF.

This clone was detected once. V usage is TRBV27 and J usage is TRBJ2-6; TRBD1 agrees at 7 bases. The germline CDR1 and CDR2 sequences are MNHEY and SMNVEV (reference sequence). V lost 6 bases, J lost 0 bases, and 17 bases stayed unmatched. The CDR3 is 20 amino acids. The CDR3: CASSFLGLGQTDSGANVLTF. Written as DNA, the CDR3 is TGTGCCAGCAGCTTTTTAGGGCTGGGACAGACCGACTCTGGGGCCAACGTCCTGACTTTC.

In this sample, this clone turned up once. The genes are TRBV19 and TRBJ1-1; D unresolved. The CDR3 runs 18 residues. The V end lost 6 bases, the J end lost 1 base, and 24 bases lay between the germline ends. Germline V gene sequence: CDR1 LNHDA, CDR2 SQIVND (reference sequence). The CDR3 spells CASRPRGQFKGRNTEAFF. The CDR3 region has the DNA TGTGCCAGTAGACCCCGGGGTCAATTTAAAGGGCGGAACACTGAAGCTTTCTTT.

This clone was seen only a few times. The chain employs TRBV19 and TRBJ2-5, with a tentative D call TRBD2 (5 bases). Per germline, CDR1 LNHDA and CDR2 SQIVND (reference sequence). The CDR3 contains 14 residues. V lost 3 bases to trimming and J lost 1 base, with 9 bases between them. The CDR3 DNA follows: TGTGCCAGTAGTATTGGGGAGCCCCAAGAGACCCAGTACTTC. It translates to CASSIGEPQETQYF. The complete variable domain, with remaining parts taken from reference TRBV19 and TRBJ2-5, reads DGGITQSPKYLFRKEGQNVTLSCEQNLNHDAMYWYRQDPGQGLRLIYYSQIVNDFQKGDIAEGYSVSREKKESFPLTVTSAQKNPTAFYLCASSIGEPQETQYFGPGTRLLVL.

The V and J genes are TRBV10-3 and TRBJ1-6; 7 bases are shared with TRBD1. Germline lookup yields CDR1 ENHRY and CDR2 SYGVKD. This CDR3 is built from 16 residues. Trimming removed 6 bases from V and 0 bases from J; junction bases left unmatched: 5. The CDR3 sequence is CAIRDRVVSYNSPLHF. The CDR3 DNA follows: TGTGCCATCAGAGACAGGGTGGTCTCCTATAATTCACCCCTCCACTTT.